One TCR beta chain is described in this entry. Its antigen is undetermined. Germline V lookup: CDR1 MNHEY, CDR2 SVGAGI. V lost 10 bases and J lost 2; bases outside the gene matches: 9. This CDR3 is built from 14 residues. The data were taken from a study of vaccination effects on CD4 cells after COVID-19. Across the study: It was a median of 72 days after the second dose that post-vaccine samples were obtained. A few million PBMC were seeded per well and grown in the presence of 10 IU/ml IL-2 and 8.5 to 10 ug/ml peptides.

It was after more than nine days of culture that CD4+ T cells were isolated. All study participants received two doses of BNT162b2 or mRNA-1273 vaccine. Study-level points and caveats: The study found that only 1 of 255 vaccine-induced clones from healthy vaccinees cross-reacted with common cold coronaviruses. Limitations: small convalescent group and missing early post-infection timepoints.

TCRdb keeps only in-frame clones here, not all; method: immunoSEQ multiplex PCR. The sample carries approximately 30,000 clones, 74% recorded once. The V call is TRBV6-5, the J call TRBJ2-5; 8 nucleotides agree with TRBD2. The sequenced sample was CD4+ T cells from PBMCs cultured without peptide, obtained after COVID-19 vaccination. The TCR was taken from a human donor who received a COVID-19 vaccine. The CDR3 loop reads CATNAGTRQETQYF. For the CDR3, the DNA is TGTGCCACAAACGCCGGGACTAGACAAGAGACCCAGTACTTC.